This T cell receptor beta chain was sequenced during a study of a mutant IDH1 vaccine in newly diagnosed glioma. Study summary: Of treated patients, approximately 62% were men and roughly 40% women, averaging around 40 years.

As to time point: week 11, during vaccination. Each vaccine dose was 300 ug of mutant IDH1 20-mer peptide, with topical imiquimod. The V end lost 6 bases, the J end lost 15 bases, and 18 bases lay between the germline ends. The CDR3 is made up of 13 amino acids. Germline CDR1 reads MNHEY; CDR2 reads SVGAGI. Some clones are missing from TCRdb's copy, which holds only in-frame ones; the method was immunoSEQ multiplex PCR. The sample carries about 60,000 clones, less than 85% recorded once. This clone has more than one count but fewer than ten. Its antigen remains unknown. V is TRBV6-5 and J is TRBJ1-6; maybe TRBD1 (5 bases). The starting material was PBMCs, obtained from a glioma patient whose treatment included an IDH1 peptide vaccine. This TCR came from a man between 25 and 39 years old with glioma. The DNA for the CDR3 is TGTGCCAGCAGCCAGGGCAGGGCGAGGCTCCTCCACTTT. Its protein is CASSQGRARLLHF.